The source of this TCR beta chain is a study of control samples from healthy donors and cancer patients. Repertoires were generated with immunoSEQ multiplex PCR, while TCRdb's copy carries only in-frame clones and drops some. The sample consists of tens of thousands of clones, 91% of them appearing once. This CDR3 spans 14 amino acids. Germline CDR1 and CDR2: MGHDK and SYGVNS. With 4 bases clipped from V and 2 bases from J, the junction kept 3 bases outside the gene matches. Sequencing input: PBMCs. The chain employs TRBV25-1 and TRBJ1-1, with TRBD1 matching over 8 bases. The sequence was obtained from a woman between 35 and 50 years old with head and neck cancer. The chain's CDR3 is CASSGDRGNTEAFF. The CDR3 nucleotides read TGTGCCAGCAGTGGAGACAGGGGAAACACTGAAGCTTTCTTT. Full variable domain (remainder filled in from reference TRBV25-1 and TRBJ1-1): EADIYQTPRYLVIGTGKKITLECSQTMGHDKMYWYQQDPGMELHLIHYSYGVNSTEKGDLSSESTVSRIRTEHFPLTLESARPSHTSQYLCASSGDRGNTEAFFGQGTRLTVV.